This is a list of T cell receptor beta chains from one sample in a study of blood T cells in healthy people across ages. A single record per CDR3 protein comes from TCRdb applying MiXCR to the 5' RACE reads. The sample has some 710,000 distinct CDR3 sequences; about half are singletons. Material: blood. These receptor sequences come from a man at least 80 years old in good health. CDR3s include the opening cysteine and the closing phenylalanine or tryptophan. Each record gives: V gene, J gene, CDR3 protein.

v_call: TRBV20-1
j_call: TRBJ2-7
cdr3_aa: CSARDVNSGGYEQYF

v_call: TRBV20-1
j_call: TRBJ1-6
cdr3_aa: CSARDRQRRTNNSPLHF

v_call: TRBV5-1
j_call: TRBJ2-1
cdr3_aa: CASSLTASGSYNEQFF

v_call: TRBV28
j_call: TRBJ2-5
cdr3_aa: CASSLAGGPKETQYF

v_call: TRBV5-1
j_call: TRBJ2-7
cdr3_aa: CASSRGDGVEQYF

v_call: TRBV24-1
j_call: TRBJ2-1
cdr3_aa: CATSDPTGLGFF

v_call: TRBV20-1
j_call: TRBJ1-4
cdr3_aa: CSAAQGAGEKLFF

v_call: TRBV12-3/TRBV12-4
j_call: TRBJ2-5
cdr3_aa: CASSPDSPNPETQYF

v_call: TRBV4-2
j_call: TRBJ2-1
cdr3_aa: CASSQVRGQGGYEQFF

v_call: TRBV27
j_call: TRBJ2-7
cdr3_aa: CASKGQTGEQYF

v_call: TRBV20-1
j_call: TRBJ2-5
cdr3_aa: CSALTGNFWDEQYF

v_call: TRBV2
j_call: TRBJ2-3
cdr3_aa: CASSEYGRTQGTDTQYF

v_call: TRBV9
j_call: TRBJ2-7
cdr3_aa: CASSVGTRSYEQYF

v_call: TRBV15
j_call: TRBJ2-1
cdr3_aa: CATSRDRGQYNEQFF

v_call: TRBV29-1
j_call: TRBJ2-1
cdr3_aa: CSPCSWSSEQFF

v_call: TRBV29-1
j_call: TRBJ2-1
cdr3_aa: CSVDSVSLYNEQFF

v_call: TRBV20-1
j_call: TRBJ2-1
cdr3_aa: CSARDALSGASYNEQFF

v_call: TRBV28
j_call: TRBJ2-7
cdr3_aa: CASSFNSYEQYF

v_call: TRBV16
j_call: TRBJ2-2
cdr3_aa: CASSQVSGELFF

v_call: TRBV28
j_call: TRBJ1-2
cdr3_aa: CASTSATPVYGYTF

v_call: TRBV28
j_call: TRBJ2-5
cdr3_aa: CASSPLGYGEQYF

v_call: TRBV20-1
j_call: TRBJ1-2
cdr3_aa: CSANRGTNYGYTF

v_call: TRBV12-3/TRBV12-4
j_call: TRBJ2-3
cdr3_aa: CASSPTSGGIGGTDTQYF

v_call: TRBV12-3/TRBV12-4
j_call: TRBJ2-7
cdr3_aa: CASSLVTGAVYNEQYF

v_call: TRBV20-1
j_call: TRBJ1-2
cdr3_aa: CSAAPSGTGVTYGYTF

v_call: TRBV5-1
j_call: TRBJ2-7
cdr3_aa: CASSPSDGFSYEQYF

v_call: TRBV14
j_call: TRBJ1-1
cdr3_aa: CASSQELGVNTEAFF

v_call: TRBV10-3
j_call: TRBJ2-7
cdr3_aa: CAIVPSTIVTGRNEQYF

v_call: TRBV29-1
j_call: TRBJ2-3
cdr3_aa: CSVRSSGGSTDTQYF

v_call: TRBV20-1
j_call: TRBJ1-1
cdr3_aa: CSASEGYGTEAFF

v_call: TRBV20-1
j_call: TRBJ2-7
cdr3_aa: CSARDPGTVLSEYF

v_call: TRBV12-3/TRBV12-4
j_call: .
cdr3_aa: CASTFPGTSGSRYEQYF

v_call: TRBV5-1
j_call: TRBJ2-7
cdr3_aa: CASSFDGLEGTYEQYF

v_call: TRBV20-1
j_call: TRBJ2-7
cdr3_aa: CSAVGQGWYEQYF

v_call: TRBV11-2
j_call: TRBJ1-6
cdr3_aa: CASSLFPSYSRTDRSESPLHF

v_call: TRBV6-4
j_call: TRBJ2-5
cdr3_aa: CASSEQAGGPSDEQYF

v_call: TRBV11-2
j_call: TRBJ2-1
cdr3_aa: CASSLRGRGNGLEQFF

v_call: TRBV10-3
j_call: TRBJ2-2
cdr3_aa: CAISDIGASNTGELFF

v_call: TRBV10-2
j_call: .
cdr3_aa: CASSVSGAGEQYF

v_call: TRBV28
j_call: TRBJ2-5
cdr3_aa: CASSFSTGTEDYERYF

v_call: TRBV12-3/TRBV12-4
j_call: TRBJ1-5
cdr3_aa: CASSFSGQTSYSNQPQHF

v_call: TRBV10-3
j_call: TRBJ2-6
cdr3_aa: CAISESRTGAGANVLTF

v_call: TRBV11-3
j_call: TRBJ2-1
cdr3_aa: CASSLVSGTGGNEQFF

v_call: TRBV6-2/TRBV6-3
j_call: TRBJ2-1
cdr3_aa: CASRPDGYNEQFF

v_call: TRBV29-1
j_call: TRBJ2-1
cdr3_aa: CGVESPQDHNEQFF

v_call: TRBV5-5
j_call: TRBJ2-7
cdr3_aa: CASSGNGLNYEQYF

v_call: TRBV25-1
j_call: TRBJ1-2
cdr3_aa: CASSESTAPYGYTF

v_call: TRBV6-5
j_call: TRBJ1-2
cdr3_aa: CASSLLPGRANYGYTF

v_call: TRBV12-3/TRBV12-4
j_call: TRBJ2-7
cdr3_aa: CASSSSAGSYEQYF

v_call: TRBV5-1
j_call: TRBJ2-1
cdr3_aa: CASSLGQGLHDEQFF

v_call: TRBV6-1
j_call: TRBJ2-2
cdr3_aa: CASSALTGLTGELFF

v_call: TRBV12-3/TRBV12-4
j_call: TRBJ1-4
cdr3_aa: CASRGPTNEKLFF